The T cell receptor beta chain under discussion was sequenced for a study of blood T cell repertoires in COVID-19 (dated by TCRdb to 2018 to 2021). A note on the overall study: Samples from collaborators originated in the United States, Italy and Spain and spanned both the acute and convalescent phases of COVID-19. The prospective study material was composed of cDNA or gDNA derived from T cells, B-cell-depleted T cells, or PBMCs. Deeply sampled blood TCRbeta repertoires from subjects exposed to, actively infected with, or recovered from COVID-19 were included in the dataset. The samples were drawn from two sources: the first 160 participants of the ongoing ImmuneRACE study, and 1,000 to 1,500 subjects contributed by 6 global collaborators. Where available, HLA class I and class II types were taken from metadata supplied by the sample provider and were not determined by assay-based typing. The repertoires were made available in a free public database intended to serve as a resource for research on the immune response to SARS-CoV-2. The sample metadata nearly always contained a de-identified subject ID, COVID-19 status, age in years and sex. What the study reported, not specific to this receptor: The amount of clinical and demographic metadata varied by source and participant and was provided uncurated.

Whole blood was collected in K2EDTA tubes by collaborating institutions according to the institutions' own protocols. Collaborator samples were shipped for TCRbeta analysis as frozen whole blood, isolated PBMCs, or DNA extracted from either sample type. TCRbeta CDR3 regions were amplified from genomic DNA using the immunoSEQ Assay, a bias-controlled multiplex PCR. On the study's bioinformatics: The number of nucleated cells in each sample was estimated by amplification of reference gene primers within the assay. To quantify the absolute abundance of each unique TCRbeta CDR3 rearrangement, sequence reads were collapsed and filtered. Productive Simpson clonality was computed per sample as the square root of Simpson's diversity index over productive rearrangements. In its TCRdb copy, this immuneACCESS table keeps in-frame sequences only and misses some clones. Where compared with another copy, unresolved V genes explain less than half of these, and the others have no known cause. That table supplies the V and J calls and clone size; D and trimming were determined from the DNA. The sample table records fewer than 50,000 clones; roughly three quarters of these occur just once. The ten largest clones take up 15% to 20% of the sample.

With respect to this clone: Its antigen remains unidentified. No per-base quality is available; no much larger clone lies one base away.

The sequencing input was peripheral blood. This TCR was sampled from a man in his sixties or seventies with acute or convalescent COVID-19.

For the CDR3, the sequence is CASSRSRTGAGTDTQYF. The nucleotide sequence reads as follows: TGTGCCAGCAGTCGATCCAGGACAGGGGCTGGGACAGATACGCAGTATTTT. The chain employs TRBV27 and TRBJ2-3, and 9 junction bases match TRBD1. CDR1 and CDR2 (MNHEY, SMNVEV) derive from the germline V gene (reference sequence). The CDR3 goes from the cysteine to the phenylalanine over 17 residues. CDR3 DNA is the only sequence kept; it has 51 bases, read in frame from the first base. V lost 5 bases and J lost 3 bases, and the count of bases not matched to a germline gene is 12.